This TCR beta chain was captured in a study of shared clonotypes between healthy human individuals. Overall study results and limits: The authors expected sequencing depth to affect clonotype sharing among donors.

CDR3 length: 13 residues. The germline V and J ends were trimmed by 6 bases and 11 bases, with 17 bases remaining between them. The germline CDR1 and CDR2 sequences are MNHEY and SVGAGI. Sequencing was performed with immunoSEQ multiplex PCR; in TCRdb, only in-frame clones are kept and a portion is missing. The sample lists about 580,000 clones, roughly 98% occurring once. Naive CD8 cells, CD45RO-negative and positively selected for CCR7, excluded terminally differentiated effector memory CD45RA+ cells. Regarding this clone: Antigen: not known.

The sequencing input was naive CD8+ T cells sorted from blood. The chain combines TRBV6-5 with TRBJ2-4; TRBD2 is a possible D gene (5 bases). This receptor was obtained from a young man in good health. The CDR3 region is CASSEAVGSLQYF. CDR3 DNA: TGTGCCAGCAGCGAAGCGGTGGGAAGTCTTCAGTACTTC.